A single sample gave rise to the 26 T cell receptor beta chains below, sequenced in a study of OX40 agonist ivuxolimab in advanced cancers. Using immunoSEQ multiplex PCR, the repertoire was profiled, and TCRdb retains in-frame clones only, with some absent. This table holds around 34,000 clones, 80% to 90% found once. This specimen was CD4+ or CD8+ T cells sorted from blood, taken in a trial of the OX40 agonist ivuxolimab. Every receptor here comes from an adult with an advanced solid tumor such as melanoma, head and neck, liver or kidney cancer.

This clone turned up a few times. The CDR3 nucleotides read TGTGCCAGCAGTTATGGACAGGGGGCCTACTATGGCTACACCTTC. Protein product: CASSYGQGAYYGYTF. The chain employs TRBV6-5 and TRBJ1-2; 11 bases line up with TRBD1. The CDR3 runs 15 residues. Trimming at V came to 3 bases and at J to 3 bases, leaving 3 bases not matched to a gene. The germline V gene has CDR1 MNHEY and CDR2 SVGAGI.

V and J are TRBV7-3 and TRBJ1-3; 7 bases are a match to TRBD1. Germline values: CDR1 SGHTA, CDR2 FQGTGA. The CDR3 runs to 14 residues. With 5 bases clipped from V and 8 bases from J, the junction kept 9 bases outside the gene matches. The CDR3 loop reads CASSKTGNEDTIYF. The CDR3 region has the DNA TGTGCCAGCAGCAAGACAGGGAACGAGGACACCATATATTTT.

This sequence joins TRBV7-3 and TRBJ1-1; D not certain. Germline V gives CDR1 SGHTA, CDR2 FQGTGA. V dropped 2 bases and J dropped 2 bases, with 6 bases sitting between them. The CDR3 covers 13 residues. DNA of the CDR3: TGTGCCAGCAGCTTATGGACCAACACTGAAGCTTTCTTT. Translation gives CASSLWTNTEAFF.

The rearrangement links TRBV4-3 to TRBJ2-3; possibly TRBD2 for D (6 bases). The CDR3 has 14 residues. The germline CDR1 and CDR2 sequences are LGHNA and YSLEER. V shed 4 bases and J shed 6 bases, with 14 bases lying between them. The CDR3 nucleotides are TGCGCCAGCAGCCTCGGGACTGCGGGGGATACGCAGTATTTT. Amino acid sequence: CASSLGTAGDTQYF.

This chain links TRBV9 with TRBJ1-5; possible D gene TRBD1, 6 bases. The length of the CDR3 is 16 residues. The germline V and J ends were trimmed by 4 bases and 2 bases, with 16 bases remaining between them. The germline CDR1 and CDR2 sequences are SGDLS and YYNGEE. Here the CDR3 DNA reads TGTGCCAGCAGCAAAACAGGGAACGGTGGCAATCAGCCCCAGCATTTT. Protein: CASSKTGNGGNQPQHF.

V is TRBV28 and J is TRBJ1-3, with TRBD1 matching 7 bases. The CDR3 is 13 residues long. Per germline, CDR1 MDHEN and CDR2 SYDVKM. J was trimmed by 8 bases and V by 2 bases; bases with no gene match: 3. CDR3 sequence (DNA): TGTGCCAGCAGTTTAACAGGGGCGGACACCATATATTTT. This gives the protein CASSLTGADTIYF.

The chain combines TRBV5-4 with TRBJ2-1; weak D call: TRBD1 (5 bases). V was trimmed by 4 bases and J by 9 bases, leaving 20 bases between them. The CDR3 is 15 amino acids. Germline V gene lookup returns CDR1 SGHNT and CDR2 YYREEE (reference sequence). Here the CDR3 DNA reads TGTGCCAGCAGCAACGCAGGGTTCGGTCAGATTGAGCAGTTCTTC. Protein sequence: CASSNAGFGQIEQFF.

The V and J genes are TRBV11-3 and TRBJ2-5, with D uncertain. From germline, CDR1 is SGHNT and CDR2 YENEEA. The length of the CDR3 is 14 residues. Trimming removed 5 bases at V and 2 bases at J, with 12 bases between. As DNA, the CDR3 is TGTGCCAGCAGCCCCTTGGCAGAACAAGAGACCCAGTACTTC. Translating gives CASSPLAEQETQYF.

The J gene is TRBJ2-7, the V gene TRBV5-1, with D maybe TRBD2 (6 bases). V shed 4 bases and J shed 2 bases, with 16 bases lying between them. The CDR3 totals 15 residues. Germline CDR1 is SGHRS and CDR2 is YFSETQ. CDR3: CASSPAGSYAYEQYF. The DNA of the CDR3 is TGCGCCAGCAGCCCGGCGGGGTCCTATGCCTACGAGCAGTACTTC.

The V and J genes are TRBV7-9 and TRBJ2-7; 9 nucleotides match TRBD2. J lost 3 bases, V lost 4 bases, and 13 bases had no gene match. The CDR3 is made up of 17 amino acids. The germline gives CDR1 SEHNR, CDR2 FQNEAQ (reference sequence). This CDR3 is CASSSPASGATIYEQYF. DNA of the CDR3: TGTGCCAGCAGCTCCCCCGCTAGCGGGGCAACTATCTACGAGCAGTACTTC.

This chain's CDR3 is CASSSSWTGLGEKLFF. The CDR3 DNA reads as TGTGCCAGCAGCTCCTCATGGACAGGGTTGGGTGAAAAACTGTTTTTT. The rearrangement links TRBV7-9 to TRBJ1-4; 8 bases agree with TRBD1. V lost 4 bases, J lost 7 bases, and 11 bases stayed unmatched. The CDR3 contains 16 residues. Germline loops: CDR1 SEHNR, CDR2 FQNEAQ (reference sequence).

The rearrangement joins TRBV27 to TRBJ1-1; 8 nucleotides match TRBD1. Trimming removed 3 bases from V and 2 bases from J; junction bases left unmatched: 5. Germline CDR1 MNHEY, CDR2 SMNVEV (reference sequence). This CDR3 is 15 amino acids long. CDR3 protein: CASSFLGQDNTEAFF. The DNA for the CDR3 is TGTGCCAGCAGTTTTCTGGGACAGGACAACACTGAAGCTTTCTTT.

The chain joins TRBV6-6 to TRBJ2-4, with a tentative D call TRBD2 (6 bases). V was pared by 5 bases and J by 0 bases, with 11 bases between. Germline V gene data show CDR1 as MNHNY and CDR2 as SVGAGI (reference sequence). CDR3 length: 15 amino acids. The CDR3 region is CASSAPGGAKNIQYF. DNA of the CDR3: TGTGCCAGCAGTGCTCCCGGGGGAGCCAAAAACATTCAGTACTTC.

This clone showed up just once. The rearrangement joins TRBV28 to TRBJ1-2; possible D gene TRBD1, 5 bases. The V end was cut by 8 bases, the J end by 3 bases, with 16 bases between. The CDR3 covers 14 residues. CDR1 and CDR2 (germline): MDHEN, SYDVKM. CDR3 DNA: TGTGCCAGCTTGGGGTACTTGGGGGACTATGGCTACACCTTC. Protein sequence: CASLGYLGDYGYTF.

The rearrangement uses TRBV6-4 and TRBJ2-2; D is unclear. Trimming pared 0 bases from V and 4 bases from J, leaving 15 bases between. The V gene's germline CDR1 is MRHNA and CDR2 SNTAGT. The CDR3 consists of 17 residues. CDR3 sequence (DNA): TGTGCCAGCAGTGACTCTCGAATAGACTCAGGCACCGGGGAGCTGTTTTTT. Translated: CASSDSRIDSGTGELFF.

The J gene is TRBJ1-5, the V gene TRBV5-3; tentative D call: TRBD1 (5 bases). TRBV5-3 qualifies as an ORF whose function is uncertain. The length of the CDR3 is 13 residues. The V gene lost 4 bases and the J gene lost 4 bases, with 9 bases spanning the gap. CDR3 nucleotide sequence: TGTGCCAGAAGCAAGGGGACTAATCAGCCCCAGCATTTT. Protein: CARSKGTNQPQHF.

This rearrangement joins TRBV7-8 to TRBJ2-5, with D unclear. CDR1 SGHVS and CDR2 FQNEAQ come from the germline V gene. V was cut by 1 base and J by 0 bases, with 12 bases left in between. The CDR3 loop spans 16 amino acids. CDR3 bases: TGTGCCAGCAGCTTAGGGTCAGGCCCGTACCAAGAGACCCAGTACTTC. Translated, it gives CASSLGSGPYQETQYF.

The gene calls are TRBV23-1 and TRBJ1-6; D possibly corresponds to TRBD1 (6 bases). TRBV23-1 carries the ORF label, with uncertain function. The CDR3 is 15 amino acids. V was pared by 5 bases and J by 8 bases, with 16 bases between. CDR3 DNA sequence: TGCGCCAGCAGTACCCACACAGGGAGCGATTCACCCCTCCACTTT. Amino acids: CASSTHTGSDSPLHF.

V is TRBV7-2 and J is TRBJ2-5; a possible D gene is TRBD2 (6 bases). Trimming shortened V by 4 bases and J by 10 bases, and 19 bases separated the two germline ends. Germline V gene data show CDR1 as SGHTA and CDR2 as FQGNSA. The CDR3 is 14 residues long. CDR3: CASSSPRAGRLQYF. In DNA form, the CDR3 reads TGTGCCAGCAGCTCCCCACGGGCGGGGCGACTCCAGTACTTC.

In DNA form, the CDR3 reads TGTGCCAGCAGCTTGCCCCCCCGGGCGGCTAATGAAAAACTGTTTTTT. It encodes CASSLPPRAANEKLFF. The genes are TRBV5-6 and TRBJ1-4; D is undetermined. Germline assignment: CDR1 SGHDT and CDR2 YYEEEE. The CDR3 length is 16 residues. Deletions cut 1 base from V and 3 bases from J, with 13 bases between. Variable domain in full (rest from reference TRBV5-6 and TRBJ1-4): DAGVTQSPTHLIKTRGQQVTLRCSPKSGHDTVSWYQQALGQGPQFIFQYYEEEERQRGNFPDRFSGHQFPNYSSELNVNALLLGDSALYLCASSLPPRAANEKLFFGSGTQLSVL.

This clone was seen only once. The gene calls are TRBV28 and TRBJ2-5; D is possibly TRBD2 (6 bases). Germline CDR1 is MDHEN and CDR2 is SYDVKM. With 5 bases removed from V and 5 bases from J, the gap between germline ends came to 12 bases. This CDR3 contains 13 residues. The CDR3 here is CASSIGRGETQYF. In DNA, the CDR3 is TGTGCCAGCAGTATTGGACGGGGGGAGACCCAGTACTTC. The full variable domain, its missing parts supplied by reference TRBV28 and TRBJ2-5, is DVKVTQSSRYLVKRTGEKVFLECVQDMDHENMFWYRQDPGLGLRLIYFSYDVKMKEKGDIPEGYSVSREKKERFSLILESASTNQTSMYLCASSIGRGETQYFGPGTRLLVL.

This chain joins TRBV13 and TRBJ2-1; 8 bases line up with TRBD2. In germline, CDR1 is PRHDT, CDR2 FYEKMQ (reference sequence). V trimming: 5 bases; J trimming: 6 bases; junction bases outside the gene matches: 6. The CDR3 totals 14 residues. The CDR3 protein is CASSTSGLVNEQFF. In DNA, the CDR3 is TGTGCCAGCAGCACCTCGGGACTAGTCAATGAGCAGTTCTTC.

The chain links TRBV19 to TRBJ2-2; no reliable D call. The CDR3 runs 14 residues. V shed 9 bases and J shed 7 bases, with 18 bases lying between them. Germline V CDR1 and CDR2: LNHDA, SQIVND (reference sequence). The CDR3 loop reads CASSLDPRGGELFF. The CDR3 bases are TGTGCCAGCTCTCTTGACCCCCGAGGCGGGGAGCTGTTTTTT.

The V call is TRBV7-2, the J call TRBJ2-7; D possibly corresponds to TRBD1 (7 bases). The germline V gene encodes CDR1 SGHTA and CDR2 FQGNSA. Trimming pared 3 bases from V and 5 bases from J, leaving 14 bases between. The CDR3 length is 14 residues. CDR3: CASSLGGTENEQYF. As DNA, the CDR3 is TGTGCCAGCAGCTTGGGCGGGACAGAAAACGAGCAGTACTTC.

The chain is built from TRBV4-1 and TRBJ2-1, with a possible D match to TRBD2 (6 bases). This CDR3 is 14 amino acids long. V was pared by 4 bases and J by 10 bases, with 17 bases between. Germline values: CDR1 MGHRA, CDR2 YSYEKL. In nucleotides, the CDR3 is TGCGCCAGCAGCCTGACTCTTACGGGAGAAGAGCAGTTCTTC. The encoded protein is CASSLTLTGEEQFF.

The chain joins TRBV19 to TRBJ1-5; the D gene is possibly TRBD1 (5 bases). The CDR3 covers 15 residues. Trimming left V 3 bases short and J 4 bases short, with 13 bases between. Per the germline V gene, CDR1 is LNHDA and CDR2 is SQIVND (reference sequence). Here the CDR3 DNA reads TGTGCCAGTAGTATTGCGGGGGGGAGGAATCAGCCCCAGCATTTT. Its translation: CASSIAGGRNQPQHF. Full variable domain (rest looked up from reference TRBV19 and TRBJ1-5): DGGITQSPKYLFRKEGQNVTLSCEQNLNHDAMYWYRQDPGQGLRLIYYSQIVNDFQKGDIAEGYSVSREKKESFPLTVTSAQKNPTAFYLCASSIAGGRNQPQHFGDGTRLSIL.